The 2 T cell receptor beta chains reported below all come from one sample, sequenced in a study of shared clonotypes between healthy human individuals. Measured with immunoSEQ multiplex PCR; TCRdb has only the in-frame clones, and not every one. The repertoire holds 600,000 to 750,000 clones, with 80% to 95% as singletons. Sequenced material: memory CD8+ T cells from PBMCs. Indicated subset: CD45RO+ cells pooled with CCR7-negative TemRA cells. These TCRs come from a man between 18 and 29 years old in good health. Some clones in this sample may be carry-over from other donors' samples.

Details on this clone: Other DNA sequences in this specimen translate into the identical CDR3. This rearrangement joins TRBV27 to TRBJ2-7, with TRBD1 matching over 9 bases. V shed 4 bases, J shed 2 bases, and the junction held 3 bases outside the gene matches. There are 14 residues in the CDR3. Germline V gives CDR1 MNHEY, CDR2 SMNVEV (reference sequence). CDR3: CASSSGTGPYEQYF. The DNA for the CDR3 is TGTGCCAGCAGTTCCGGGACAGGGCCCTACGAGCAGTACTTC.

V and J are TRBV11-2 and TRBJ1-2, with a weak D call TRBD1 (5 bases). V lost 3 bases to trimming and J lost 4 bases, with 12 bases between them. The CDR3 runs 14 residues. Germline lookup yields CDR1 SGHAT and CDR2 FQNNGV. CDR3 in amino acids: CASSLTGAIYGYTF. Written as DNA, the CDR3 is TGTGCCAGCAGCTTGACTGGGGCGATCTATGGCTACACCTTC.